Following are 10 T cell receptor beta chains from one sample sequenced in a study of T cells after yellow fever vaccination. TCRdb re-derived calls from the 5' RACE reads in MiXCR, one entry per CDR3 protein. The repertoire includes fewer than 450,000 distinct CDR3 sequences, around 8.1% of them detected once, and roughly 18% sits in the top ten. The sample was PBMCs, taken 45 days after the first yellow fever vaccination. The receptor source for this set is a man younger than 35 who received the YFV17D yellow fever vaccine.

This clonotype has a handful of counts. This chain connects TRBV7-9 to TRBJ2-7, with D possibly TRBD2 on 7 matching bases. CDR1 is SEHNR and CDR2 is FQNEAQ in the germline V gene (reference sequence). This CDR3 has 14 amino acids. V lost 4 bases and J lost 4, with 14 bases in between. For the CDR3, the DNA is TGTGCCAGCAGCTGGGGGGGGCGGGAATACGAGCAGTACGTC. Residues: CASSWGGREYEQYV.

This clonotype came up a few times. The chain links TRBV20-1 to TRBJ2-6; D remains unclear. The V end was cut by 3 bases, the J end by 4 bases, with 13 bases between. CDR3 length equals 15 residues. Germline V gives CDR1 DFQATT, CDR2 SNEGSKA (reference sequence). CDR3 loop: CSARNFRSGANVLTF. The CDR3 DNA reads TGCAGTGCTAGGAATTTCCGTTCCGGGGCCAACGTCCTGACTTTC.

The chain couples TRBV5-1 to TRBJ2-5, with a tentative D call TRBD2 (6 bases). The CDR3 spans 15 residues. Trimming cost V 1 base and J 5 bases, with 15 bases left between them. Germline loops: CDR1 SGHRS, CDR2 YFSETQ. The CDR3 DNA follows: TGCGCCAGCAGCTTGTTAGTGGGAGGCAGTGAGACCCAGTACTTC. Translating gives CASSLLVGGSETQYF.

This clonotype was counted between two and nine times. The gene calls are TRBV10-3 and TRBJ2-3; D is possibly TRBD1 or TRBD2 (6 bases each). V lost 4 bases and J lost 4, with 15 bases in between. The germline CDR1 and CDR2 sequences are ENHRY and SYGVKD. This CDR3 contains 15 residues. The CDR3 spells CAISAGEWRADTQYF. As DNA, the CDR3 is TGTGCCATCAGTGCAGGGGAGTGGAGGGCAGATACGCAGTATTTT.

The chain uses TRBV20-1 and TRBJ1-3, with unresolved D. Germline-derived CDR1 and CDR2 are DFQATT and SNEGSKA (reference sequence). Deletions cut 0 bases from V and 0 bases from J, with 12 bases between. The CDR3 extends over 16 amino acids. DNA for the CDR3: TGCAGTGCTAGAGATCGTAGAGGCGGCTCTGGAAACACCATATATTTT. Translating gives CSARDRRGGSGNTIYF.

This clonotype showed up just a few times. The chain recombines TRBV9 with TRBJ1-6, with D tentatively TRBD1 (5 bases). The length of the CDR3 is 14 residues. Germline lookup yields CDR1 SGDLS and CDR2 YYNGEE. Trimming removed 3 bases from V and 9 bases from J, with 13 bases in between. CDR3 DNA sequence: TGTGCCAGCAGCGCGACAGTTCTCCTTTCACCCCTCCACTTT. Amino acids: CASSATVLLSPLHF.

This clonotype was seen only a few times. The chain combines TRBV4-3 with TRBJ2-3; D unclear. The germline gives CDR1 LGHNA, CDR2 YSLEER. Trimming removed 2 bases from V and 2 bases from J, with 20 bases in between. There are 18 residues in the CDR3. The CDR3 bases are TGCGCCAGCAGCCAAATGGCCCGCTTGTTCGGGCCCACAGATACGCAGTATTTT. This translates into CASSQMARLFGPTDTQYF.

V gene TRBV10-1 combines with J gene TRBJ2-4; D might be TRBD2 (6 bases). This CDR3 is built from 13 residues. Germline V gene lookup returns CDR1 WNHNN and CDR2 SYGVQD (reference sequence). Deletions cut 2 bases from V and 9 bases from J, with 11 bases between. CDR3 DNA: TGCGCCAGCAGTGAGGACGCGGGACGCATTCAGTACTTC. Its translation is CASSEDAGRIQYF.

A few counts support this clonotype. The chain carries TRBV5-1 and TRBJ1-3; TRBD1 agrees at 9 bases. CDR3 length: 14 residues. Germline V lookup: CDR1 SGHRS, CDR2 YFSETQ. The V gene end was trimmed by 7 bases and the J gene end by 0 bases; junction bases not matched to a gene: 2. Here the CDR3 DNA reads TGCGCCAGCGGGACAGGGATCTCTGGAAACACCATATATTTT. Its protein is CASGTGISGNTIYF.

There are a few counts of this clonotype. The chain combines TRBV12-3 or TRBV12-4 with TRBJ2-5; no definite D call. The CDR3 totals 13 residues. V was trimmed by 5 bases and J by 5 bases, leaving 12 bases between them. The chain's CDR3 is CASSAQPSETQYF. CDR3 bases: TGTGCCAGCAGTGCCCAACCCTCGGAGACCCAGTACTTC.